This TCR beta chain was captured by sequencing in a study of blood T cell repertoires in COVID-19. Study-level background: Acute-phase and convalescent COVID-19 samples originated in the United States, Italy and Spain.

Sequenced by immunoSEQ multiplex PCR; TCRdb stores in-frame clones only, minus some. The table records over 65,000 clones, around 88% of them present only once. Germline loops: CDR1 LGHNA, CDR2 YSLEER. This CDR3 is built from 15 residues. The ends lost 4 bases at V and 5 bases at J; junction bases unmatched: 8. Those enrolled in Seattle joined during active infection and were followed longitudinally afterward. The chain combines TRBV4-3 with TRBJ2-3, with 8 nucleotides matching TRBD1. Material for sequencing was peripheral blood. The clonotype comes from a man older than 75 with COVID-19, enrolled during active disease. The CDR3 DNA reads TGCGCCAGCAGCCTGGGGCAGGGGGCTGAAGATACGCAGTATTTT. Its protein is CASSLGQGAEDTQYF.